This TCR beta chain was retrieved from a study of T cell repertoires in cytomegalovirus infection. About the research overall: Matching HLA type, along with CMV infection, was indicated by public TCR beta signatures.

TCRdb reanalysed the reads using MiXCR and keeps one entry per CDR3 protein. Of around 900,000 distinct CDR3 sequences listed, roughly 30% are singletons. The V gene lost 2 bases and the J gene lost 3 bases, with 20 bases spanning the gap. Germline assignment: CDR1 MNHNY and CDR2 SVGAGI (reference sequence). This CDR3 region has 18 residues. This clonotype was counted only a few times. Its antigen is unknown. The TCR sequence derives from a human donor in good health (CMV status not recorded). Some clones in this sample may be carry-over from other donors' samples. This specimen was cultured CD8+ T cells from PBMCs, taken from culture after CMV antigen stimulation. This rearrangement joins TRBV6-6 to TRBJ1-5; a weak D match, TRBD1 (6 bases). This CDR3 reads CASSYTAGENRLNQPQHF. The CDR3 DNA reads as TGTGCCAGCAGTTACACCGCAGGGGAGAATCGACTCAATCAGCCCCAGCATTTT.